The sequence of this T cell receptor beta chain was determined in a study of monozygotic twins with inflammatory bowel disease. With the 5' RACE reads reprocessed, TCRdb shows one record per CDR3 protein and no DNA. This sample's table reports about 170,000 distinct CDR3 sequences. The CDR3 has 14 amino acids. Germline CDR1 MNHNS, CDR2 SASEGT. The receptor's source is a human donor with ulcerative colitis or Crohn's disease, or a healthy co-twin of an affected twin (not recorded which). Material for sequencing was blood. This chain links TRBV6-1 with TRBJ2-4; the TCRdb D gene call, TRBD1, has no DNA to confirm it. CDR3 amino acids: CASSKHRVFGIQYF.